This TCR beta chain was retrieved from a study of metastatic and nonmetastatic thyroid tumors. Patients were all untreated before their thyroid surgery. TCRdb used MiXCR to call clones anew from the PCR reads. The table includes 89,000 or so clones, roughly 8.6% detected once. Trimming cost V 0 bases and J 5 bases, with 6 bases left between them. CDR1 and CDR2 (germline): SGHNT, YYREEE (reference sequence). There are 13 residues in the CDR3. The rearrangement uses TRBV5-4 and TRBJ2-1, with D unclear. Sequenced: blood. The receptor's source is a female donor with papillary thyroid cancer or a benign thyroid nodule (not recorded which). Some clones in this sample may be carry-over from other donors' samples. CDR3 sequence reads: CASSLDFNNEQFF. The CDR3 nucleotides are TGTGCCAGCAGCTTGGACTTTAACAATGAGCAGTTCTTC.